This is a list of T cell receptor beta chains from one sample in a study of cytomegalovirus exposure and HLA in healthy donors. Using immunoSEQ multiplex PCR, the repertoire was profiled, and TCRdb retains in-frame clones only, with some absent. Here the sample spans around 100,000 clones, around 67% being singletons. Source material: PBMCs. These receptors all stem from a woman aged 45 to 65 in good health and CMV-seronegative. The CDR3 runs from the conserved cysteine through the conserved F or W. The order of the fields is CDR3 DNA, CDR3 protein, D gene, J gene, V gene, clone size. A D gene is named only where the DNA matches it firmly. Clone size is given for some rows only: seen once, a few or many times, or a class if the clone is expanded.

TGTGCCAGTCAACGGGGGGCGGACCCCGAGCAGTACTTC	CASQRGADPEQYF	NA	TRBJ2-7	TRBV6-7	NA
TGTGCCAGCCGGTGGACAGGGAAGGAAGAGGCCCAGTACTTC	CASRWTGKEEAQYF	TRBD1	TRBJ2-5	TRBV6-6	few
TGTGCCAGCAATTTTTTGACCCGGGATTCACCCCTCCACTTT	CASNFLTRDSPLHF	NA	TRBJ1-6	TRBV27	NA
TGTGCCAGTAGTTGGATCGGGGAGGGCAATGAAGCTTTCTTT	CASSWIGEGNEAFF	NA	TRBJ1-1	TRBV19	NA
TGTGCCAGCAGTTTATCATGGGGGTCCGGGACTAGCGGGAACTACGAGCAGTACTTC	CASSLSWGSGTSGNYEQYF	TRBD2	TRBJ2-7	TRBV27	NA
TGTGCCAGCTCACCCCCGGGACAGGGTAGTTACGAGCAGTACTTC	CASSPPGQGSYEQYF	TRBD1	TRBJ2-7	TRBV18	NA
TGTGCCAGCAGTTTCTTTTACGGAGGCGGGATTGCCTACGAGCAGTACTTC	CASSFFYGGGIAYEQYF	NA	TRBJ2-7	TRBV27	NA
TGTGCCAGCAGCCGGCAGGCAACTAATGAAAAACTGTTTTTT	CASSRQATNEKLFF	NA	TRBJ1-4	TRBV11-2	NA
TGCGCCAGCAGCTTTGGGGACAGGAGTAGCGAGCAGTACTTC	CASSFGDRSSEQYF	TRBD1	TRBJ2-7	TRBV5-1	few
TGTGCCAGTAGTAGCGGACAGGGGAATGGGTATGGCTACACCTTC	CASSSGQGNGYGYTF	TRBD1	TRBJ1-2	TRBV19	NA
TGTGCCAGCTCACGATCCGGGAGAGAAATCGCGGGTGGCTACACCTTC	CASSRSGREIAGGYTF	NA	TRBJ1-2	TRBV18	NA
TGTGCCAGCAGTCTCGGACAGGGGGGAACCTACGAGCAGTACTTC	CASSLGQGGTYEQYF	TRBD1	TRBJ2-7	TRBV6-6	few
TGTGCCAGCAGTCTTGTGGAGACCCAGTACTTC	CASSLVETQYF	NA	TRBJ2-5	TRBV28	few
TGTGCCAGCAGGAAGATGGACAGGGAGTACAATGAGCAGTTCTTC	CASRKMDREYNEQFF	TRBD1	TRBJ2-1	TRBV6-9	NA
TGCAGTTCACTAACTAATGAAAAACTGTTTTTT	CSSLTNEKLFF	NA	TRBJ1-4	TRBV20-1	NA
TGTGCCAGCAGCGCGGGGGAAGAGTTTCAGCCCCAGCATTTT	CASSAGEEFQPQHF	NA	TRBJ1-5	TRBV2	NA
TGTGCCATCAGTGAAAAAGGGGGCTATGGCTACACCTTC	CAISEKGGYGYTF	NA	TRBJ1-2	TRBV10-3	NA
TGTGCCAGCGCGACTAGCGGGAGAGGGTCCTACAATGAGCAGTTCTTC	CASATSGRGSYNEQFF	TRBD2	TRBJ2-1	TRBV6-6	NA
TGTGCCAGCAGTCTTCCCGGGACAGGTTTGAACTATGGCTACACCTTC	CASSLPGTGLNYGYTF	TRBD1	TRBJ1-2	TRBV28	NA
TGTGCCAGCAGCCCCGGACCGGGCACTAGCGGGATGTCAGATACGCAGTATTTT	CASSPGPGTSGMSDTQYF	TRBD2	TRBJ2-3	TRBV7-9	NA
TGTGCCAGCAGCCAAGGAGGGTACCAGGGAGCAAAACTGTTTTTT	CASSQGGYQGAKLFF	NA	TRBJ1-4	TRBV16	NA
TGTGCCAGCTCACCACAGACTAGCGGCACAGATACGCAGTATTTT	CASSPQTSGTDTQYF	TRBD2	TRBJ2-3	TRBV18	NA
TGTGCCAGCAGTGTTGGGGCGATCTACGAGCAGTACTTC	CASSVGAIYEQYF	NA	TRBJ2-7	TRBV25-1	few
TGTGCCAGCAGCCGAGGACAGGGGTTGGAGACCCAGTACTTC	CASSRGQGLETQYF	TRBD1	TRBJ2-5	TRBV7-2	NA
TGTGCCAGCAGCGTAGCGTCGGTAAATCAGCCCCAGCATTTT	CASSVASVNQPQHF	NA	TRBJ1-5	TRBV9	NA
TGTGCCAGCAGTGATCTAGATTTTGAAGCTTTCTTT	CASSDLDFEAFF	NA	TRBJ1-1	TRBV2	NA
TGTGCTAGTGGTTTGGGACTAGCGGGGGGGCCCGGACAAGAGACCCAGTACTTC	CASGLGLAGGPGQETQYF	TRBD2	TRBJ2-5	TRBV12-5	NA
TGTGCCAGCAGTTACTCGGGAGGGTTGGACACCGGGGAGCTGTTTTTT	CASSYSGGLDTGELFF	TRBD2	TRBJ2-2	TRBV6-5	NA
TGTGCCAGCAGCTTAGATGGAGGGGGCAGGCTTCAGTTCTTC	CASSLDGGGRLQFF	NA	TRBJ2-1	TRBV7-2	NA
TGTGCCAGCAGCCCGAACGTAGCAGGAGGGTGGAATGAGCAGTTCTTC	CASSPNVAGGWNEQFF	NA	TRBJ2-1	TRBV5-4	NA
TGTGCCAGCAGCCCCTCAGCGGGTCGCTCCTACGAGCAGTACTTC	CASSPSAGRSYEQYF	NA	TRBJ2-7	TRBV9	few
TGTGCCAGCAGCTTTGGGACAGGGGGCGGGGCAGGGGCCAACGTCCTGACTTTC	CASSFGTGGGAGANVLTF	TRBD1	TRBJ2-6	TRBV11-1	NA
TGTGCCAGCAGCTTAGGGGCTAGCGGGGGGACCCGAGAGACCCAGTACTTC	CASSLGASGGTRETQYF	TRBD2	TRBJ2-5	TRBV7-9	once
TGTGCCAGCAGTGTGGACAGGGCCCTTAAGGAGCAGTACTTC	CASSVDRALKEQYF	TRBD1	TRBJ2-7	TRBV6-1	few
TGTGCCAGCAGTTTACGTTCCTACGAGCAGTACTTC	CASSLRSYEQYF	NA	TRBJ2-7	TRBV28	NA
TGTGCCAGCAGCTCCGGACAGGGTACTTCTAGGGAGACCCAGTACTTC	CASSSGQGTSRETQYF	TRBD1	TRBJ2-5	TRBV5-4	few
TGTGCCTGCCAGGGGGCAAATGGGCCTGAAGCTTTCTTT	CACQGANGPEAFF	TRBD1	TRBJ1-1	TRBV30	NA
TGTGCCAGCACCCCGGAAGGGGGATCCTACGAGAGGCAGTACTTC	CASTPEGGSYERQYF	NA	TRBJ2-7	TRBV6-5	few
TGTGCCAGCAGTGAAACAGTAAACACTGAAGCTTTCTTT	CASSETVNTEAFF	NA	TRBJ1-1	TRBV6-1	many
TGTGCCAGCAGTTGGAGCAGGGGGGAAATGGATACGCAGTATTTT	CASSWSRGEMDTQYF	NA	TRBJ2-3	TRBV6-5	NA
TGTGCCAGCAGTCGAGACTGGGTACAAGAGACCCAGTACTTC	CASSRDWVQETQYF	NA	TRBJ2-5	TRBV6-1	NA
TGTGCCAGCAGTGGACAGACTAGCGGTGTAGCCAAAAACATTCAGTACTTC	CASSGQTSGVAKNIQYF	TRBD2	TRBJ2-4	TRBV2	NA
TGTGCCAGCTCCCTACAGGGGAAATTAGGCATTCAGTACTTC	CASSLQGKLGIQYF	TRBD1	TRBJ2-4	TRBV18	few
TGCGCCAGCAGCCAAGATGTGGCGGGGAACACTGAAGCTTTCTTT	CASSQDVAGNTEAFF	NA	TRBJ1-1	TRBV4-1	NA
TGTGCCAGCAGCCAGGATGGGGTGGCGGGAGGACTGATTTACGAGCAGTACTTC	CASSQDGVAGGLIYEQYF	TRBD2	TRBJ2-7	TRBV28	few
TGTGCCAGCAGCTTAACTTTCAGGGAGGCCTACAATGAGCAGTTCTTC	CASSLTFREAYNEQFF	NA	TRBJ2-1	TRBV7-3	NA
TGTGCCAGCAGCTTAGGCGGGAGGGGCGGGGAGCTGTTTTTT	CASSLGGRGGELFF	TRBD2	TRBJ2-2	TRBV7-8	once
TGTGCCAGCAGCGTAGTGGGGCTGGAGGAGCAGTTCTTC	CASSVVGLEEQFF	NA	TRBJ2-1	TRBV9	few
TGTGCCAGCAGGACTAGCGGGAGTACCGGGGAGCTGTTTTTT	CASRTSGSTGELFF	TRBD2	TRBJ2-2	TRBV27	NA
TGCGCCAGCAGCCAAGTGTCAGGGGTTATGAACACTGAAGCTTTCTTT	CASSQVSGVMNTEAFF	NA	TRBJ1-1	TRBV4-1	NA
TGTGCCAGCAGCCAAGACTCTACAGGGTTAGCCGGGGAGCTGTTTTTT	CASSQDSTGLAGELFF	NA	TRBJ2-2	TRBV4-2	NA